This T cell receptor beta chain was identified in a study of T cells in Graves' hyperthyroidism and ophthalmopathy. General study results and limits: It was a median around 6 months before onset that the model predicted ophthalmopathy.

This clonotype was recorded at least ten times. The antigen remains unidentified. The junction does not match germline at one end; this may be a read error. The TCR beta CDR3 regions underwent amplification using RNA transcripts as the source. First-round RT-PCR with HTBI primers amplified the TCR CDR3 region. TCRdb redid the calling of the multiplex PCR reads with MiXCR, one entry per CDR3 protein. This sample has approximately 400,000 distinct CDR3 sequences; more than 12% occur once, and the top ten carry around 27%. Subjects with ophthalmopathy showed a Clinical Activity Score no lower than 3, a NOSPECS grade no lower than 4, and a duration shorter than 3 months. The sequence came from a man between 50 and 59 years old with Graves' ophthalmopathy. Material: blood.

As DNA, the CDR3 is TGTGCCAGCAGCTTAGGGCGGAGCTCCTACAATGAGCAGTTCTTC. Its protein is CASSLGRSSYNEQFF. The chain recombines TRBV12-3 or TRBV12-4 with TRBJ2-1, with D uncertain. There are 15 residues in the CDR3.